The 28 T cell receptor beta chains listed next were all sequenced from one sample in a study of cytomegalovirus exposure and HLA in healthy donors. Vbeta (60) and Jbeta (13) primers were used in the PCR. Using immunoSEQ multiplex PCR, the repertoire was profiled, and TCRdb retains in-frame clones only, with some absent. The data contain some 130,000 clones, 83% of them singletons. The specimen sequenced was PBMCs. The receptors shown here come from a girl aged 2-10 years in good health and CMV-seronegative.

In DNA, the CDR3 is TGCGCCAGCAGCCAAGATCTCGGACAGCGGGGGGCGGCGCAGTTCTTC. Its translation is CASSQDLGQRGAAQFF. The chain combines TRBV4-1 with TRBJ2-1; the match to TRBD2 covers 9 bases. V was clipped by 0 bases and J by 12 bases; unmatched bases: 12. Germline CDR1 is MGHRA and CDR2 is YSYEKL. This CDR3 spans 16 amino acids.

This clone has more than one count but fewer than ten. The J gene is TRBJ2-5, the V gene TRBV27; the match to TRBD2 covers 8 bases. CDR3 size: 14 residues. Germline V CDR1 and CDR2: MNHEY, SMNVEV (reference sequence). The ends lost 3 bases at V and 5 bases at J; junction bases unmatched: 5. The CDR3 is CASSFAGGVETQYF. The CDR3 region has the DNA TGTGCCAGCAGTTTCGCGGGAGGAGTGGAGACCCAGTACTTC.

This CDR3 is CASSDYASNQPQHF. CDR3 DNA: TGTGCCAGCAGTGACTATGCCAGCAATCAGCCCCAGCATTTT. The V and J genes are TRBV2 and TRBJ1-5; D gene uncertain. V was shortened by 3 bases and J by 1 base, with 7 bases between the two germline ends. This CDR3 has 14 amino acids. CDR1 is SNHLY and CDR2 is FYNNEI in the germline V gene.

CDR3 in DNA: TGTGGGGGGGGTTGGGAATACACCGGGGAGCTGTTTTTT. Encoded protein: CGGGWEYTGELFF. This rearrangement joins TRBV30 to TRBJ2-2; 7 bases are a match to TRBD2. The CDR3 length is 13 residues. Germline V gene sequence: CDR1 GTSNPN, CDR2 SVGIG (reference sequence). The full variable domain, its missing parts supplied by reference TRBV30 and TRBJ2-2, is SQTIHQWPATLVQPVGSPLSLECTVEGTSNPNLYWYRQAAGRGLQLLFYSVGIGQISSEVPQNLSASRPQDRQFILSSKKLLLSDSGFYLCGGGWEYTGELFFGEGSRLTVL.

The gene calls are TRBV19 and TRBJ1-5; a possible D gene is TRBD1 (6 bases). This CDR3 spans 13 amino acids. V was trimmed by 7 bases and J by 2 bases, leaving 9 bases between them. CDR1 is LNHDA and CDR2 is SQIVND in the germline V gene (reference sequence). CDR3 region: CASTGVGNQPQHF. In nucleotides, the CDR3 is TGTGCCAGTACAGGGGTCGGCAATCAGCCCCAGCATTTT.

The rearrangement uses TRBV6-1 and TRBJ2-5, with 7 bases matching TRBD1. The DNA end is a closer match to TRBJ2-7, so the J assignment may be wrong. There are 14 residues in the CDR3. Germline V gene sequence: CDR1 MNHNS, CDR2 SASEGT. CDR3 protein: CASRLTGPSYEQYF. The CDR3 bases are TGTGCCAGCAGGTTGACAGGGCCCTCCTACGAGCAGTACTTC.

The genes are TRBV7-9 and TRBJ1-5; TRBD1 matches at 8 bases. Trimming removed 4 bases from V and 5 bases from J; junction bases left unmatched: 7. Germline CDR1 is SEHNR and CDR2 is FQNEAQ (reference sequence). This CDR3 is built from 15 residues. This CDR3 is CASSSTGQGHQPQHF. The CDR3 coding sequence is TGTGCCAGCAGCTCCACCGGACAGGGACATCAGCCCCAGCATTTT.

The CDR3 spells CASSIFSGSGTGELFF. The CDR3 DNA follows: TGTGCCAGTAGTATCTTTAGCGGGAGCGGGACCGGGGAGCTGTTTTTT. The chain is built from TRBV19 and TRBJ2-2, with TRBD2 identical over 9 bases. The CDR3 is made up of 16 amino acids. In germline, CDR1 is LNHDA, CDR2 SQIVND (reference sequence). With V trimmed by 3 bases and J by 5 bases, 7 bases remained unmatched.

A remark on this clone: This sample includes further DNA sequences coding for the same CDR3. The chain is built from TRBV7-2 and TRBJ2-5, with D perhaps TRBD2 (6 bases). Germline lookup yields CDR1 SGHTA and CDR2 FQGNSA. V was cut by 1 base and J by 1 base, with 10 bases left in between. CDR3 length: 15 amino acids. The CDR3, as DNA: TGTGCCAGCAGCTTAGACCGGGGACTCCAAGAGACCCAGTACTTC. This codes for CASSLDRGLQETQYF.

The rearrangement joins TRBV11-2 to TRBJ1-1; possible D gene TRBD1, 5 bases. CDR3 size: 16 residues. Per germline, CDR1 SGHAT and CDR2 FQNNGV. Trimming shortened V by 7 bases and J by 6 bases, and 24 bases separated the two germline ends. CDR3 residues: CASTPAGLGRIAEAFF. The DNA of the CDR3 is TGTGCCAGCACCCCGGCGGGGCTGGGACGGATCGCTGAAGCTTTCTTT.

This chain uses TRBV30 with TRBJ1-6; D remains ambiguous. The CDR3 totals 12 residues. V was cut by 2 bases and J by 10 bases, with 9 bases left in between. The germline V gene has CDR1 GTSNPN and CDR2 SVGIG (reference sequence). The CDR3 nucleotides are TGTGCCTGGAGTCCGGCACTATCACCCCTCCACTTT. Its protein is CAWSPALSPLHF.

This chain uses TRBV4-1 with TRBJ1-3; the match to TRBD1 covers 11 bases. With V trimmed by 5 bases and J by 2 bases, 11 bases remained unmatched. This CDR3 spans 18 amino acids. The germline V gene encodes CDR1 MGHRA and CDR2 YSYEKL. CDR3 region: CASSYRHPGQGAGNTIYF. The CDR3 DNA is TGCGCCAGCAGCTACAGACACCCGGGACAGGGGGCTGGAAACACCATATATTTT.

This clone was observed a handful of times. The chain is built from TRBV27 and TRBJ2-3; D is possibly TRBD1 (6 bases). The CDR3 is 15 residues long. Looked up from germline, CDR1 is MNHEY and CDR2 is SMNVEV (reference sequence). Trimming took 3 bases from V and 1 from J, leaving 11 bases between them. CDR3 DNA sequence: TGTGCCAGCAGTTTTAACAGGGTAGGCACAGATACGCAGTATTTT. Translated: CASSFNRVGTDTQYF.

V and J are TRBV4-1 and TRBJ2-3; D remains unclear. Germline values: CDR1 MGHRA, CDR2 YSYEKL. The CDR3 runs 14 residues. V was cut by 0 bases and J by 7 bases, with 11 bases left in between. The CDR3 here is CASSQDREAYTQYF. CDR3 DNA sequence: TGCGCCAGCAGCCAAGATCGAGAAGCTTATACGCAGTATTTT.

The rearrangement joins TRBV7-2 to TRBJ2-2; weak D call: TRBD2 (6 bases). With 1 base removed from V and 4 bases from J, the gap between germline ends came to 10 bases. This CDR3 is 15 amino acids long. Germline V lookup: CDR1 SGHTA, CDR2 FQGNSA. In DNA form, the CDR3 reads TGTGCCAGCAGCTTAGAGGGACTGTTCACCGGGGAGCTGTTTTTT. Its protein is CASSLEGLFTGELFF.

The chain couples TRBV5-8 to TRBJ2-3, with D maybe TRBD2 (5 bases). The V end lost 1 base, the J end lost 2 bases, and 8 bases lay between the germline ends. The CDR3 has 14 amino acids. The germline V gene encodes CDR1 SGHTS and CDR2 YDEGEE. This chain's CDR3 is CASSLWGATDTQYF. The CDR3 DNA reads TGTGCCAGCAGCTTGTGGGGAGCCACAGATACGCAGTATTTT. The entire variable domain, with the rest obtained from reference TRBV5-8 and TRBJ2-3, is as follows: EAGVTQSPTHLIKTRGQQATLRCSPISGHTSVYWYQQALGLGLQFLLWYDEGEERNRGNFPPRFSGRQFPNYSSELNVNALELEDSALYLCASSLWGATDTQYFGPGTRLTVL.

The table lists this clone with a few counts. The chain joins TRBV15 to TRBJ1-4; D not resolved. This CDR3 has 15 amino acids. Germline values: CDR1 LNHNV, CDR2 YYDKDF (reference sequence). Trimming took off 1 base at V and 7 bases at J, with 13 bases between the two ends. The CDR3 region is CATSRGEGVGEKLFF. In DNA form, the CDR3 reads TGTGCCACCAGCAGAGGGGAGGGAGTGGGTGAAAAACTGTTTTTT.

V is TRBV30 and J is TRBJ2-5, with TRBD1 matching 11 bases. The J call is uncertain, as TRBJ2-7 better fits the DNA end. The V gene's germline CDR1 is GTSNPN and CDR2 SVGIG (reference sequence). CDR3 length: 15 amino acids. CDR3 DNA: TGTGCCTGGACCCCGGACAGGGGGCTTTCCTACGAGCAGTACTTC. Its translation is CAWTPDRGLSYEQYF.

The chain carries TRBV19 and TRBJ1-3; 11 bases line up with TRBD1. The CDR3 is 16 residues long. The V gene's germline CDR1 is LNHDA and CDR2 SQIVND (reference sequence). Trimming removed 7 bases from V and 0 bases from J; junction bases left unmatched: 5. This chain's CDR3 is CASTGQGASSGNTIYF. The CDR3 bases are TGTGCCAGTACTGGACAGGGGGCAAGCTCTGGAAACACCATATATTTT.

This chain links TRBV4-3 with TRBJ1-4, with D hard to call. V lost 0 bases to trimming and J lost 8 bases, with 10 bases between them. This CDR3 comprises 14 residues. Germline CDR1 and CDR2: LGHNA and YSLEER. DNA for the CDR3: TGCGCCAGCAGCCAAGACAGAGGGTGGGAAAAACTGTTTTTT. Translating it yields CASSQDRGWEKLFF.

This chain joins TRBV5-1 and TRBJ1-6, with D perhaps TRBD1 (6 bases). Between the trimmed V and J ends, which lost 2 bases and 10 bases, there was a span of 19 bases. CDR1 SGHRS and CDR2 YFSETQ come from the germline V gene. The CDR3 loop spans 16 amino acids. This CDR3 is CASSLELTGIGSPLHF. The CDR3 bases are TGCGCCAGCAGCTTAGAGCTGACAGGAATCGGGTCACCCCTCCACTTT.

This chain joins TRBV30 and TRBJ1-5, with a weak D call TRBD1 (6 bases). The CDR3 loop spans 13 amino acids. The V and J ends lost 3 bases and 4 bases respectively, with 10 bases between them. CDR1 and CDR2 from the germline V gene are GTSNPN and SVGIG (reference sequence). CDR3 in amino acids: CAWSLTGNQPQHF. DNA for the CDR3: TGTGCCTGGAGCCTAACAGGGAATCAGCCCCAGCATTTT.

The chain uses TRBV30 and TRBJ1-4; D possibly corresponds to TRBD1 (6 bases). V lost 0 bases, J lost 5 bases, and 16 bases lay in between. The length of the CDR3 is 16 residues. The V gene's germline CDR1 is GTSNPN and CDR2 SVGIG (reference sequence). The CDR3: CAWSVRGTGWNEKLFF. Written as DNA, the CDR3 is TGTGCCTGGAGTGTTCGGGGAACAGGGTGGAATGAAAAACTGTTTTTT.

This rearrangement joins TRBV30 to TRBJ2-5; 9 bases are a match to TRBD2. Trimming removed 0 bases from V and 4 bases from J; junction bases left unmatched: 12. In germline, CDR1 is GTSNPN, CDR2 SVGIG (reference sequence). This CDR3 has 17 residues. This chain's CDR3 is CAWSVKRGVLVGETQYF. CDR3 nucleotide sequence: TGTGCCTGGAGTGTAAAGCGGGGGGTCCTCGTCGGAGAGACCCAGTACTTC.

In its sample, this clone was seen a few times. V usage is TRBV2 and J usage is TRBJ2-1; TRBD2 aligns across 9 bases. This CDR3 is 16 amino acids long. The germline V gene encodes CDR1 SNHLY and CDR2 FYNNEI. With V trimmed by 6 bases and J by 4 bases, 10 bases remained unmatched. The DNA for the CDR3 is TGTGCCAGCAGGGAGAAAGGCGGACTAGCGTACAATGAGCAGTTCTTC. This translates into CASREKGGLAYNEQFF.

The CDR3 DNA is TGTGCCAGCAGTCCAACAGGTTCCAATCAGCCCCAGCATTTT. The encoded protein is CASSPTGSNQPQHF. The J gene is TRBJ1-5, the V gene TRBV6-5, with D perhaps matching TRBD1 (5 bases). The germline CDR1 and CDR2 sequences are MNHEY and SVGAGI. V was trimmed by 5 bases and J by 3 bases, leaving 11 bases between them. The CDR3 extends over 14 amino acids.

The chain has TRBV5-1 and TRBJ2-7; 11 bases line up with TRBD1. The V and J ends lost 3 bases and 5 bases, in that order; junction bases with no gene match: 4. Germline V gene sequence: CDR1 SGHRS, CDR2 YFSETQ. The CDR3 has 14 amino acids. This CDR3 is CASSWGQGEDEQYF. Here the CDR3 DNA reads TGCGCCAGCAGCTGGGGACAGGGGGAAGACGAGCAGTACTTC.

This sequence joins TRBV4-1 and TRBJ2-7; possible D gene TRBD1, 6 bases. Germline loops: CDR1 MGHRA, CDR2 YSYEKL. The ends were cut back, 0 bases at V and 5 bases at J, with 11 bases in the middle. The length of the CDR3 is 14 residues. In DNA, the CDR3 is TGCGCCAGCAGCCAAGATATGGGGGCCGACGAGCAGTACTTC. Amino acid sequence: CASSQDMGADEQYF.